This T cell receptor beta chain was obtained from a study of cytotoxic CD8 clonotypes in ibrutinib-treated CLL. In the study overall: Responses comprised 24 partial and 2 complete; at median around 72 months, about 15 remained remitted and around 12 progressed. Response samples came after a median about 12 months of treatment, range 6 to 36.

The authors obtained around 2 micrograms of genomic DNA from cryopreserved PBMCs for TCR beta libraries. Only a few counts were recorded for this clone. Depth targeted 1 in 200,000 to 1 in 1 million T cells, averaging 10x coverage per clonotype. Produced via immunoSEQ multiplex PCR; TCRdb's table is partial and in-frame only. Among 270,000 or so clones listed, approximately 76% were seen once. CDR3 length equals 14 residues. V was cut by 3 bases and J by 6 bases, with 15 bases left in between. CDR1 is MNHNY and CDR2 is SVGAGI in the germline V gene (reference sequence). Sequenced material: PBMCs, taken at disease progression, from a patient treated with ibrutinib. The sequence derives from a human donor with chronic lymphocytic leukemia. V gene TRBV6-6 combines with J gene TRBJ2-7; the D call may be TRBD1 or TRBD2 (5 bases each). CDR3 amino acids: CASSYSSGTLEQYF. Written as DNA, the CDR3 is TGTGCCAGCAGTTATTCCTCCGGGACCCTCGAGCAGTACTTC.